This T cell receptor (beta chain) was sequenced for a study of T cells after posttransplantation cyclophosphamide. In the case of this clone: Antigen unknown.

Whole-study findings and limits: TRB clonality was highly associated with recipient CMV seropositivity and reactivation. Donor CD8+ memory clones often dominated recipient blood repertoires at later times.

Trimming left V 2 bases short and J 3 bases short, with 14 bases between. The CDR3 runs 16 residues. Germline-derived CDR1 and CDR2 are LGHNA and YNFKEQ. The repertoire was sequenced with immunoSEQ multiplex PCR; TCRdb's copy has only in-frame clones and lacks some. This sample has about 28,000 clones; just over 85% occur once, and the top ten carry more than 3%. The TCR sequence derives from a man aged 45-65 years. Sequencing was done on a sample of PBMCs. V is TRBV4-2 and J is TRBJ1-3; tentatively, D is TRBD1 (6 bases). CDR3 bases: TGTGCCAGCAGCCAACCCCCCCTGACAGGTGGAAACACCATATATTTT. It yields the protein CASSQPPLTGGNTIYF.